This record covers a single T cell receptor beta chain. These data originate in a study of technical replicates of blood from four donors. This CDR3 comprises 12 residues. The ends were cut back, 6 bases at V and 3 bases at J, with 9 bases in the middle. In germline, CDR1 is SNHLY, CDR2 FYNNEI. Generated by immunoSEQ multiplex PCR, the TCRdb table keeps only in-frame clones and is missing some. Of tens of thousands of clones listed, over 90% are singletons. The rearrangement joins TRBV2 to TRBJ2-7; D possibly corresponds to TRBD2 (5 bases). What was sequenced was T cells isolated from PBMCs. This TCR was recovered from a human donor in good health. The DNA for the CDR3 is TGTGCCAGCAGAGACGAGGGCTACGAGCAGTACTTC. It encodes CASRDEGYEQYF.